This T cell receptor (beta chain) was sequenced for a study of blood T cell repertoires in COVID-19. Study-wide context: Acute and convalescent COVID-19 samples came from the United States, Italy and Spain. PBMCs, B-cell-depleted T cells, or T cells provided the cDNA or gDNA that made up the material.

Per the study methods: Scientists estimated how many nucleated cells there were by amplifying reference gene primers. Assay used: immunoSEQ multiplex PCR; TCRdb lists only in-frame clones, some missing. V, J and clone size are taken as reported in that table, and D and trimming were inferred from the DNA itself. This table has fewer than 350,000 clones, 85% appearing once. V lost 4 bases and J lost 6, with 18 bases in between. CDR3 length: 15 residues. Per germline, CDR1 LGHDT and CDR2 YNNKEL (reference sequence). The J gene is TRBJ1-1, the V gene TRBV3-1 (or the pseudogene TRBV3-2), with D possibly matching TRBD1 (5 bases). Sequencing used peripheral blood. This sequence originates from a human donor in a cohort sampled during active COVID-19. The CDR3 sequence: CASSLIRERGPEAFF. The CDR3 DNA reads TGTGCCAGCAGCCTGATCAGGGAAAGGGGTCCTGAAGCTTTCTTT.